The 10 T cell receptor beta chains reported below all come from one sample, sequenced in a study of cytomegalovirus exposure and HLA in healthy donors. The PCR contained 60 Vbeta and 13 Jbeta primers. TCRdb keeps only in-frame clones here, not all; method: immunoSEQ multiplex PCR. Recorded for this sample: about 79,000 clones. The sequencing input was PBMCs. These receptors were taken from a man younger than 40 in good health and CMV-seronegative.

The V gene is TRBV5-1, the J gene TRBJ1-2, with TRBD1 matching over 8 bases. The CDR3 runs 14 residues. Germline values: CDR1 SGHRS, CDR2 YFSETQ. J lost 6 bases, V lost 4 bases, and 8 bases had no gene match. CDR3 amino acids: CASSPGGVGDGYTF. For the CDR3, the DNA is TGCGCCAGCAGCCCAGGGGGCGTCGGAGATGGCTACACCTTC. The whole variable domain, remainder taken from reference TRBV5-1 and TRBJ1-2, is KAGVTQTPRYLIKTRGQQVTLSCSPISGHRSVSWYQQTPGQGLQFLFEYFSETQRNKGNFPGRFSGRQFSNSRSEMNVSTLELGDSALYLCASSPGGVGDGYTFGSGTRLTVV.

This chain connects TRBV29-1 to TRBJ1-2; 11 nucleotides match TRBD1. J was trimmed by 11 bases and V by 4 bases; bases with no gene match: 6. Germline CDR1 is SQVTM and CDR2 is ANQGSEA. The CDR3 contains 12 residues. In nucleotides, the CDR3 is TGCAGCGTTGGAGGGGACAGGGGGGTATACACCTTC. This encodes CSVGGDRGVYTF.

V is TRBV2 and J is TRBJ2-1, with a weak D call TRBD2 (5 bases). The V end lost 6 bases, the J end lost 9 bases, and 9 bases lay between the germline ends. The CDR3 extends over 11 amino acids. Germline V lookup: CDR1 SNHLY, CDR2 FYNNEI. The CDR3 loop reads CASRDLAEQFF. In DNA, the CDR3 is TGTGCCAGCAGGGACTTGGCTGAGCAGTTCTTC. Filled out from reference TRBV2 and TRBJ2-1, the complete variable domain reads EPEVTQTPSHQVTQMGQEVILRCVPISNHLYFYWYRQILGQKVEFLVSFYNNEISEKSEIFDDQFSVERPDGSNFTLKIRSTKLEDSAMYFCASRDLAEQFFGPGTRLTVL.

The rearrangement uses TRBV29-1 and TRBJ2-7, with unresolved D. The ends were cut back, 0 bases at V and 9 bases at J, with 15 bases in the middle. Germline V CDR1 and CDR2: SQVTM, ANQGSEA. The length of the CDR3 is 13 residues. In DNA, the CDR3 is TGCAGCGTTGAAGACTCATCAGTGGTCGCGCAGTACTTC. It is translated as CSVEDSSVVAQYF.

V gene TRBV5-4 combines with J gene TRBJ2-7; D is ambiguous. V shed 0 bases and J shed 1 base, with 8 bases lying between them. The germline CDR1 and CDR2 sequences are SGHNT and YYREEE (reference sequence). The CDR3 has 14 residues. CDR3 sequence reads: CASSLDYASYEQYF. CDR3 sequence (DNA): TGTGCCAGCAGCTTGGACTACGCATCCTACGAGCAGTACTTC.

The chain joins TRBV7-9 to TRBJ1-2; a possible D gene is TRBD1 (5 bases). Germline V gene lookup returns CDR1 SEHNR and CDR2 FQNEAQ (reference sequence). The germline V and J ends were trimmed by 1 base and 4 bases, with 10 bases remaining between them. This CDR3 spans 14 amino acids. The CDR3 nucleotides read TGTGCCAGCAGCTTAGGACAGCTCACCTATGGCTACACCTTC. Its translation is CASSLGQLTYGYTF. The full variable domain, in which reference TRBV7-9 and TRBJ1-2 provide the parts outside the CDR3, is DTGVSQNPRHKITKRGQNVTFRCDPISEHNRLYWYRQTLGQGPEFLTYFQNEAQLEKSRLLSDRFSAERPKGSFSTLEIQRTEQGDSAMYLCASSLGQLTYGYTFGSGTRLTVV.

This CDR3 is CATWDSAYEQYF. DNA for the CDR3: TGTGCCACATGGGACAGCGCCTACGAGCAGTACTTC. The rearrangement links TRBV19 to TRBJ2-7, with TRBD1 identical over 7 bases. The CDR3 consists of 12 residues. Germline CDR1 is LNHDA and CDR2 is SQIVND (reference sequence). V dropped 10 bases and J dropped 2; count of bases not matched to a gene: 5.

The chain links TRBV18 to TRBJ2-1, with TRBD1 as a possible D gene (6 bases). Germline CDR1 KGHSH, CDR2 LQKENI. The CDR3 totals 22 residues. V was cut by 4 bases and J by 8 bases, with 39 bases left in between. The CDR3 region has the DNA TGTGCCAGCTCACGGGGGCATCCGGTCACGATGATCTGGGTTGGGACGATGGATGAGCAGTTCTTC. Its translation is CASSRGHPVTMIWVGTMDEQFF.

This chain uses TRBV5-1 with TRBJ2-1, with D possibly being TRBD2 (5 bases). CDR1 is SGHRS and CDR2 is YFSETQ in the germline V gene. Trimming cost V 0 bases and J 6 bases, with 13 bases left between them. This CDR3 is 15 amino acids long. CDR3 residues: CASSLGLPGVNEQFF. The CDR3 coding sequence is TGCGCCAGCAGCTTGGGCCTCCCCGGGGTCAATGAGCAGTTCTTC.

The V and J genes are TRBV19 and TRBJ2-3; 12 bases are shared with TRBD2. The junction had 13 bases not matched to a gene; V was cut back by 6 bases and J by 3 bases. The CDR3 spans 18 residues. From germline, CDR1 is LNHDA and CDR2 SQIVND (reference sequence). CDR3 region: CASSSTLAGGPTTDTQYF. CDR3 nucleotides: TGTGCCAGTAGCTCTACCCTAGCGGGAGGGCCAACTACAGATACGCAGTATTTT.